This passage covers 2 T cell receptor beta chains from one sample sequenced in a study of beta chain features in type 1 diabetes. Study-level points and caveats: Researchers report that Type 1 diabetes patients had moderately but significantly shorter TCRB CDR3s across all four CD4+ subsets.

Sequenced material consisted of expressed TCRB transcripts (all of the isolated RNA was reverse transcribed). The table came from immunoSEQ multiplex PCR; TCRdb's copy has only in-frame clones and leaves some out. The sample has around 150,000 clones, around 8.6% seen once. These receptors have no identified antigens. The sequencing input was central memory CD4+ T cells from blood. Receptors were obtained from a woman between 18 and 29 years old with type 1 diabetes.

This clone was counted at least ten times. The same CDR3 is also encoded by other DNA sequences in this sample. In DNA, the CDR3 is TGTGCCAGCAGCCCCGTCAGGGGGGCTAACTATGGCTACACCTTC. The encoded protein is CASSPVRGANYGYTF. The rearrangement joins TRBV7-2 to TRBJ1-2; the match to TRBD1 covers 7 bases. The CDR3 has 15 amino acids. Germline CDR1 is SGHTA and CDR2 is FQGNSA. V was pared by 5 bases and J by 0 bases, with 6 bases of the junction left unmatched.

This clone was observed a few times. V gene TRBV27 combines with J gene TRBJ1-1; 8 bases map to TRBD1. V trimming: 2 bases; J trimming: 3 bases; junction bases outside the gene matches: 2. CDR3 size: 14 residues. The germline CDR1 and CDR2 sequences are MNHEY and SMNVEV (reference sequence). CDR3 in DNA: TGTGCCAGCAGTTTACAGGGGGCGGACACTGAAGCTTTCTTT. Protein product: CASSLQGADTEAFF.